One T cell receptor (beta chain) is described in this entry. Its antigen is not identified. Random hexamers were used to reverse transcribe the RNA input (about 0.5 to 1 ug). The TCR beta CDR3 was amplified by immunoSEQ multiplex PCR across 54 Vbeta, 13 Jbeta. MiXCR, applied by TCRdb to the immunoSEQ multiplex PCR reads, yields one record per CDR3 protein. This repertoire shows tens of thousands of distinct CDR3 sequences, over 85% found once; its top ten account for around 0.45%. These data come from a study of CD8 T cells in Susac syndrome. On the study more broadly: Patients with Susac syndrome who were sequenced included five or six with active disease and 8 or 9 in remission. General observations from the study: Susac-specific public clones numbered around 15 in total CD8+ repertoires (and five in CD8+ TEMRA repertoires). It was in TEMRA cells and active patients that Susac CD8+ clonal expansion peaked.

From germline, CDR1 is LGHNA and CDR2 YNFKEQ. V lost 1 base, J lost 0 bases, and 2 bases stayed unmatched. This CDR3 region has 16 residues. The TCR comes from a human donor with Susac syndrome. V and J are TRBV4-2 and TRBJ2-1; 8 bases are shared with TRBD2. The sequencing input was CD8+ T cells from PBMCs. CDR3 bases: TGTGCCAGCAGCCAAGCGGGAGGGAGCTCCTACAATGAGCAGTTCTTC. Its protein product is CASSQAGGSSYNEQFF.